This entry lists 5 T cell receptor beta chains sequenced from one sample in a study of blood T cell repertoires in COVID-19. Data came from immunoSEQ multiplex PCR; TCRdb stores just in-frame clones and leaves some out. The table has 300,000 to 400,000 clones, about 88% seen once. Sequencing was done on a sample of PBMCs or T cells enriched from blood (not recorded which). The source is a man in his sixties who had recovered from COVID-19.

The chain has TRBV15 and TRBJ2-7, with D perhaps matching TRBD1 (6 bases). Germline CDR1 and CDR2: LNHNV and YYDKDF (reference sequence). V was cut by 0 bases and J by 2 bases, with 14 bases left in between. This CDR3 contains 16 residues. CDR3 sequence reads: CATSRDLGAATYEQYF. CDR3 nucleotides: TGTGCCACCAGCAGAGATTTGGGGGCCGCTACCTACGAGCAGTACTTC.

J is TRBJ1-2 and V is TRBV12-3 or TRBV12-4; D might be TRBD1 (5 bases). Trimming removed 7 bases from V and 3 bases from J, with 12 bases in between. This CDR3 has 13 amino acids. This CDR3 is CASNTGTHYGYTF. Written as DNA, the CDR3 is TGTGCCAGCAATACAGGAACCCACTATGGCTACACCTTC.

The CDR3 region is CASSVAPGNTEAFF. CDR3 nucleotides: TGTGCCAGCAGCGTAGCGCCGGGTAACACTGAAGCTTTCTTT. The J gene is TRBJ1-1, the V gene TRBV9; no clear D. Germline lookup yields CDR1 SGDLS and CDR2 YYNGEE. The CDR3 sequence is 14 residues long. Trimming removed 0 bases from V and 2 bases from J, with 8 bases in between.

The CDR3 DNA follows: TGTGCCATCAGTGAAGCGGGAGGGGGAGAGCAGTACTTC. Its protein is CAISEAGGGEQYF. The V and J genes are TRBV10-3 and TRBJ2-7; 10 positions agree with TRBD2. Looked up from germline, CDR1 is ENHRY and CDR2 is SYGVKD. J gave up 7 bases and V 3 bases, and 3 bases lay outside the gene matches. The CDR3 runs to 13 residues.

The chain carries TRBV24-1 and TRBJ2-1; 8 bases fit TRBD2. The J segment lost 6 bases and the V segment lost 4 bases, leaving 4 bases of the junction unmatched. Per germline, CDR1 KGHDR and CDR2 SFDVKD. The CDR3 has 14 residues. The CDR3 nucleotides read TGTGCCACCAGTGACCCGGGGGGGACCAATGAGCAGTTCTTC. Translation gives CATSDPGGTNEQFF.